The TCR beta chain described here comes from a study of shared clonotypes between healthy human individuals (TCRdb year 2020). For the study in its entirety: The cohort included a few men and a couple of women between 18 and 49 years of age. Between about 0.9 and 9 billion PBMCs per donor were obtained by leukapheresis. Different laboratories and diverse techniques were used to prepare libraries and sequence TCR repertoires, to increase sequencing depth and limit assay-specific biases. Per donor, three plates each were used for CD4 naive and CD4 memory, two for CD8 naive, and one for CD8 memory. Blood TCR repertoires of several healthy adults were deeply sequenced to estimate repertoire size and the extent of clonotype sharing between individuals.

Using the deep immunoSEQ assay, multiplex PCR amplified TCR CDR3 regions from genomic DNA. Genomic DNA extracted from each cell subset was distributed evenly over all wells of several immunoSEQ 96-well plates, and each plate served as one replicate. Each replicate PCR for sorted subsets received about 180 ng genomic DNA, equal to about 30,000 T cell genomes. Purified libraries were quantified with a Qubit 3.0 fluorometer, sized on a Bioanalyzer 2100, and re-quantified with the KAPA Library Quantification kit. Every immunoSEQ 96-well plate was sequenced on a separate single-read 150-cycle Illumina NextSeq 550 flow cell. Under the source paper's analysis protocol: Because the immunoSEQ output held only junctional sequences and lacked quality scores, the filtering could not match the filtering applied to full-length reads. To assign V/J genes and CDR3, sequences were annotated against IMGT germline references using PyIR, a Python wrapper for IgBLAST v1.9. Reads with weak V/J assignments (E-value above 1e-6), missing CDR3, stop codons, out-of-frame junctions, or ambiguous translated residues were removed. V3J clonotypes were defined by identical inferred V gene, J gene, and CDR3 amino acid sequence. The percentage overlap between two repertoires was calculated by dividing the number of shared unique clonotypes by the size of the smaller repertoire. RTK rarefaction, the Chao1 estimator, and Recon v2.1 estimates of unobserved clonotypes were used to assess repertoire richness. For all TCRbeta clonotypes obtained by the gDNA method from a few donors, generation probabilities were computed with OLGA. Drawn from immuneACCESS, this table holds only the in-frame rearrangements with V and J called that TCRdb kept. Clones are partly lost; checked studies trace under half to an unresolved V gene and leave the rest unexplained. V and J calls and clone size are given by that table; D and trimming were obtained from the DNA. The sample table shows about a million clones, and about 76% are seen once. The top ten clones comprise approximately 1.5% of the sample.

As concerns this clone: Its antigen specificity is not known. Per-nucleotide qualities are absent, and no much larger clonotype sits a single base away.

General conclusions and limits of the study: Sharing across a handful of donors was observed for around 5% of naive CD4, 3% to 4% of naive CD8, 2% to 2.5% of memory CD4, and roughly 0.43% of memory CD8 clonotypes. The genetic and exposure-history diversity represented was limited by the small number of donors. Even with the large sequencing depth, rarefaction of the sorted-subset datasets indicated that sequencing was incomplete. Sampling was restricted to blood, and TCR repertoires in tissues likely differ from the TCR repertoires found in blood. Higher generation probabilities were observed for clonotypes shared by all four sorted-subset donors than for non-shared clonotypes. Pairwise subsampling indicated that sequencing depth was expected to affect the degree of clonotype sharing among donors. Naive subsets generally had larger estimated clonotype richness than memory subsets did.

Donors were healthy HIV-negative adults with no recently reported acute infections or vaccinations. Every donor was a Caucasian adult living in Nashville, Tennessee, USA. CD4+ T cells were enriched by magnetic negative selection; naive cells were then positively selected on CD45RA, and the negative fraction formed the memory subset. Blood was obtained by leukapheresis, after which PBMCs were separated by Ficoll-Histopaque density gradient centrifugation and cryopreserved in liquid nitrogen vapor phase. Analytical flow cytometry was used to check the purity and quantity of every magnetically sorted T cell population. Genomic DNA was isolated from every sorted fraction and measured by UV absorbance on a Nanodrop 2000c. Reading the germline V gene (reference sequence) gives CDR1 LNHNV and CDR2 YYDKDF. Reading from cysteine to phenylalanine, the CDR3 counts 16 amino acids. Only the CDR3 DNA is retained, 48 bases long and in frame from the first base. V and J lose 5 bases and 0 bases, and a span of 16 bases separates them.

Recombination connected TRBV15 to TRBJ2-5; a tentative D match to TRBD1 spans 6 bases. The specimen was memory CD4+ T cells sorted from blood. Read against the paper, the sample's cell subset or site label means: CD45RA-negative fraction. The clonotype was recovered from a man aged 18-30 years in good health. The CDR3 has the sequence CATSGKDSWYQETQYF. The DNA sequence is given as TGTGCCACCAGCGGAAAGGACAGTTGGTACCAAGAGACCCAGTACTTC.